This T cell receptor beta chain emerged from a study of cytomegalovirus exposure and HLA in healthy donors. 13 Jbeta primers and 60 Vbeta primers were used for the PCR. The protocol was immunoSEQ multiplex PCR, while the TCRdb copy is restricted to in-frame clones and leaves out a portion. The sample holds approximately 76,000 clones, more than 65% seen once. There are 14 residues in the CDR3. From germline, CDR1 is LNHNV and CDR2 YYDKDF (reference sequence). V shed 0 bases and J shed 13 bases, with 13 bases lying between them. The sample comprised PBMCs. This receptor was identified in a middle-aged woman in good health and CMV-seropositive. The chain joins TRBV15 to TRBJ1-6; TRBD1 might be the D (6 bases). For the CDR3, the DNA is TGTGCCACCAGCAGAGAGTCACAGGGCGCGCCCCTCCACTTT. Protein product: CATSRESQGAPLHF.